The present T cell receptor beta chain was sequenced within a study of T cells after yellow fever vaccination. Study-wide context: Low-cell-number fractions were prepared with SMART-Seq v4 Ultra Low Input. General study results and limits: Post-booster reappearance was seen for most primary-vaccination clones (roughly 96% CD4, 88% CD8).

TCRdb reanalysed the 5' RACE reads using MiXCR and keeps one entry per CDR3 protein. The sample yields around 330,000 distinct CDR3 sequences, around 4% seen once. This CDR3 is 12 amino acids long. The ends lost 4 bases at V and 8 bases at J; junction bases unmatched: 3. CDR1 and CDR2 from the germline V gene are LNHDA and SQIVND (reference sequence). A note on this clonotype: Antigen specificity is unknown.

This specimen consisted of PBMCs, obtained on the day of the yellow fever booster vaccination. The chain employs TRBV19 and TRBJ1-2; 8 positions match TRBD1. The sequence was obtained from a man between 18 and 29 years old who received the YFV17D yellow fever vaccine. DNA for the CDR3: TGTGCCAGTAGTAGCAGGGGGCACGGCTACACCTTC. Translation gives CASSSRGHGYTF.